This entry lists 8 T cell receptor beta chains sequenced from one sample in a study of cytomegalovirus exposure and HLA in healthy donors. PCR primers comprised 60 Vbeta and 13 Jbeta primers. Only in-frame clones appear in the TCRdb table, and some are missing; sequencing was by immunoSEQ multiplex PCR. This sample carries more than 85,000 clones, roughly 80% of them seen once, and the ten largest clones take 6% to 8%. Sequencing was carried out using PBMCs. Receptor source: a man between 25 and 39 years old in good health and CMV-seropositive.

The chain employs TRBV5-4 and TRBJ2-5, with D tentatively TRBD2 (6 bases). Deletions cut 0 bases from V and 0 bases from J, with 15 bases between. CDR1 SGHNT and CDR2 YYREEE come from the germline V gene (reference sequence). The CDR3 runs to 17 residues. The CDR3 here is CASSLGGVKSYQETQYF. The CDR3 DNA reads TGTGCCAGCAGCTTGGGGGGGGTCAAATCGTACCAAGAGACCCAGTACTTC.

The CDR3: CASSRLTVSSYNEQFF. The CDR3 bases are TGTGCCAGCAGCCGGCTAACAGTGAGCTCCTACAATGAGCAGTTCTTC. The J gene is TRBJ2-1, the V gene TRBV7-9; D unresolved. Germline CDR1 is SEHNR and CDR2 is FQNEAQ (reference sequence). The V and J ends lost 5 bases and 0 bases respectively, with 14 bases between them. The CDR3 runs 16 residues.

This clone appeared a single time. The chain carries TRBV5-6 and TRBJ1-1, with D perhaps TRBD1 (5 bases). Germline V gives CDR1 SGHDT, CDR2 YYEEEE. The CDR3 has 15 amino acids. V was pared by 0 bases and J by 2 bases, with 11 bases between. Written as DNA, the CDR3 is TGTGCCAGCAGCTTGGTCCAGGGAGGAAACACTGAAGCTTTCTTT. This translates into CASSLVQGGNTEAFF.

The CDR3 sequence: CASSQATGQGEKLFF. The CDR3, as DNA: TGCGCCAGCAGCCAAGCTACAGGGCAGGGTGAAAAACTGTTTTTT. The J gene is TRBJ1-4, the V gene TRBV4-1, with D tentatively TRBD1 (6 bases). Germline CDR1 and CDR2: MGHRA and YSYEKL. V was clipped by 1 base and J by 7 bases, with 13 bases between them. The CDR3 has 15 amino acids.

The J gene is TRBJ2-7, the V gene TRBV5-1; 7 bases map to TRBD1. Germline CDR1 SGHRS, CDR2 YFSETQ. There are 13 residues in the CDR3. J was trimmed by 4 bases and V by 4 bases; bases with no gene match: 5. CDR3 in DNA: TGCGCCAGCAGCAAGGGACAGAATTACGAGCAGTACTTC. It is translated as CASSKGQNYEQYF. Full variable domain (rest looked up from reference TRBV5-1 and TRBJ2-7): KAGVTQTPRYLIKTRGQQVTLSCSPISGHRSVSWYQQTPGQGLQFLFEYFSETQRNKGNFPGRFSGRQFSNSRSEMNVSTLELGDSALYLCASSKGQNYEQYFGPGTRLTVT.

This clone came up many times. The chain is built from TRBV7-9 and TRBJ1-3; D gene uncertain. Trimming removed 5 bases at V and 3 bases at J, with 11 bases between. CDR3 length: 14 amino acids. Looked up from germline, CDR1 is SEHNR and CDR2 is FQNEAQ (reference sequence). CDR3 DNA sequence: TGTGCCAGCAGCGAGCTGGGAGATGGAAACACCATATATTTT. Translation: CASSELGDGNTIYF. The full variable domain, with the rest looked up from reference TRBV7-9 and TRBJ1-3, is DTGVSQNPRHKITKRGQNVTFRCDPISEHNRLYWYRQTLGQGPEFLTYFQNEAQLEKSRLLSDRFSAERPKGSFSTLEIQRTEQGDSAMYLCASSELGDGNTIYFGEGSWLTVV.

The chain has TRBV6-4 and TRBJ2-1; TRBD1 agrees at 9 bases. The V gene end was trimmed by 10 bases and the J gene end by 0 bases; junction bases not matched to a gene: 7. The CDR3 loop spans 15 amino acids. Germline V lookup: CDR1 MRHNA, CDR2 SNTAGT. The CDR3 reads CATKETGGSYNEQFF. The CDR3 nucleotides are TGTGCCACCAAAGAGACAGGGGGCTCCTACAATGAGCAGTTCTTC.

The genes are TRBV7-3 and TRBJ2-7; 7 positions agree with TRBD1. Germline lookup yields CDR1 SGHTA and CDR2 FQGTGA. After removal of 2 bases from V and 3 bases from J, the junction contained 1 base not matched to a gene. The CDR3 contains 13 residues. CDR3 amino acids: CASSLGDSYEQYF. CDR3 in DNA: TGTGCCAGCAGCTTAGGGGACAGCTACGAGCAGTACTTC.